This paragraph covers one TCR beta chain sequence. The antigen this receptor binds is unknown. No base qualities exist here, and no much larger clone lies one base off it. The CDR3 goes from the cysteine to the phenylalanine over 19 residues. The only DNA kept is the CDR3, 57 bases in frame from the first base. V is pared back by 5 bases and J by 4 bases, with 27 bases lying between the germline termini. The germline V gene (reference sequence) yields SEHNR for CDR1 and FQNEAQ for CDR2. For unsorted PBMC libraries, 2 million PBMCs were used after storage in RNAlater at -80 degrees C until RNA extraction. Multiple sclerosis patients were enrolled in a US clinical protocol evaluating disease progression by magnetic resonance imaging. PBMCs were separated from peripheral blood using Ficoll-Hypaque density gradient centrifugation and then cryopreserved in liquid nitrogen. To synthesize cDNA, template-switch 5'RACE was performed with a primer carrying a 10-nucleotide random unique molecular identifier so that each TCR transcript was tagged. Every sequencing run covered 15-18 subjects and yielded more than 160 million TCR-beta sequences. The RNeasy kit was used for extraction of total RNA. TCR-beta VDJ regions were amplified with primers for the TCR constant region and the 5'RACE anchor, using the KAPA Real-time Library Amplification kit. A first PCR added sample indexes and Illumina adaptors, after which a second PCR increased the library yield. After purification with Ampure beads, the TCR product of roughly 650 bp was size-selected on a 2% E-gel SizeSelection system. Library quality was checked on a Bioanalyzer, concentration was measured with Qubit, and libraries were quantified with the Kapa Library Quantification kit before pooling. An Illumina HiSeq 2500 was used to sequence the libraries paired-end at 2 x 150 bp. To increase sequence diversity, roughly 25-31% phiX was spiked into each library pool. Per the authors' processing: Quality-filtered reads were processed with the UMI-based MiGEC pipeline, which removed over 75% of raw TCR sequences during error correction. VDJ genes were aligned to IMGT germline references, and each clonotype was defined by a unique CDR3 amino acid sequence together with V-J genes. Clonal expansion, Shannon diversity and CDR3 relatedness (CalcPairwiseDistances, ClusterSamples) were evaluated with VDJtools, and phylogenetic trees were built with CLCbio workbench. Expanded clones were defined as having at least 8 unique UMIs, based on coefficient-of-variation modelling across technical triplicates. Clones were called with MiXCR by TCRdb after fastp trimmed the public reads at Q25, and only in-frame beta chains were retained. Under each unique CDR3 protein, matching rows form one entry showing the most common genes and DNA. The V and J calls were determined by TCRdb, not by the authors. Recorded for this sample are roughly 70,000 distinct CDR3 sequences; around 5% of them occurred a single time. In total, the top ten clones hold 2.5% to 3% of the sample.

This entry belongs to a study of neurological immune-mediated disorders (dated by TCRdb to about 2019). About the study as a whole: Among the roughly 34 multiple sclerosis patients, relapsing-remitting MS accounted for approximately 31 and secondary progressive MS accounted for 3. Alongside PBMC samples, the set of about 97 TCR-beta libraries contained longitudinal samples, technical triplicates, and paired CD4+ and CD8+ T-cell subsets that had been sorted. The cohort included about 66 subjects: roughly 14 with HAM/TSP, approximately 35 with multiple sclerosis, and approximately 20 healthy controls. The study compared peripheral blood TCR-beta repertoires of HTLV-I-associated myelopathy (HAM/TSP) patients, multiple sclerosis patients and healthy controls using UMI-based sequencing. What the study reported, not specific to this receptor: No association of the MS cluster with clinical or MRI features was observed, and the need for larger cohorts was stated by the authors. Repertoires from 18 of 34 MS patients were grouped by phylogenetic analysis into a cluster of related CDR3 sequences, suggesting a possible repertoire-level signature. No identical CDR3 amino acid sequences were found to be shared among expanded clones across subjects, suggesting that TCR-beta repertoires were private in all groups. TCR clonal expansion was highest in HAM/TSP patients and lowest in MS patients, with MS patients falling below even healthy controls.

The chain is encoded by TRBV7-9 joined to TRBJ2-1, with a tentative D gene TRBD2 over 6 matching bases. The TCR comes from a woman aged 25 to 39 with multiple sclerosis. The sequenced sample was PBMCs. The CDR3 loop reads CASSTPFRPGEDMYNEQFF. The sequenced DNA: TGTGCCAGCAGCACCCCGTTCCGCCCGGGAGAAGATATGTACAATGAGCAGTTCTTC.